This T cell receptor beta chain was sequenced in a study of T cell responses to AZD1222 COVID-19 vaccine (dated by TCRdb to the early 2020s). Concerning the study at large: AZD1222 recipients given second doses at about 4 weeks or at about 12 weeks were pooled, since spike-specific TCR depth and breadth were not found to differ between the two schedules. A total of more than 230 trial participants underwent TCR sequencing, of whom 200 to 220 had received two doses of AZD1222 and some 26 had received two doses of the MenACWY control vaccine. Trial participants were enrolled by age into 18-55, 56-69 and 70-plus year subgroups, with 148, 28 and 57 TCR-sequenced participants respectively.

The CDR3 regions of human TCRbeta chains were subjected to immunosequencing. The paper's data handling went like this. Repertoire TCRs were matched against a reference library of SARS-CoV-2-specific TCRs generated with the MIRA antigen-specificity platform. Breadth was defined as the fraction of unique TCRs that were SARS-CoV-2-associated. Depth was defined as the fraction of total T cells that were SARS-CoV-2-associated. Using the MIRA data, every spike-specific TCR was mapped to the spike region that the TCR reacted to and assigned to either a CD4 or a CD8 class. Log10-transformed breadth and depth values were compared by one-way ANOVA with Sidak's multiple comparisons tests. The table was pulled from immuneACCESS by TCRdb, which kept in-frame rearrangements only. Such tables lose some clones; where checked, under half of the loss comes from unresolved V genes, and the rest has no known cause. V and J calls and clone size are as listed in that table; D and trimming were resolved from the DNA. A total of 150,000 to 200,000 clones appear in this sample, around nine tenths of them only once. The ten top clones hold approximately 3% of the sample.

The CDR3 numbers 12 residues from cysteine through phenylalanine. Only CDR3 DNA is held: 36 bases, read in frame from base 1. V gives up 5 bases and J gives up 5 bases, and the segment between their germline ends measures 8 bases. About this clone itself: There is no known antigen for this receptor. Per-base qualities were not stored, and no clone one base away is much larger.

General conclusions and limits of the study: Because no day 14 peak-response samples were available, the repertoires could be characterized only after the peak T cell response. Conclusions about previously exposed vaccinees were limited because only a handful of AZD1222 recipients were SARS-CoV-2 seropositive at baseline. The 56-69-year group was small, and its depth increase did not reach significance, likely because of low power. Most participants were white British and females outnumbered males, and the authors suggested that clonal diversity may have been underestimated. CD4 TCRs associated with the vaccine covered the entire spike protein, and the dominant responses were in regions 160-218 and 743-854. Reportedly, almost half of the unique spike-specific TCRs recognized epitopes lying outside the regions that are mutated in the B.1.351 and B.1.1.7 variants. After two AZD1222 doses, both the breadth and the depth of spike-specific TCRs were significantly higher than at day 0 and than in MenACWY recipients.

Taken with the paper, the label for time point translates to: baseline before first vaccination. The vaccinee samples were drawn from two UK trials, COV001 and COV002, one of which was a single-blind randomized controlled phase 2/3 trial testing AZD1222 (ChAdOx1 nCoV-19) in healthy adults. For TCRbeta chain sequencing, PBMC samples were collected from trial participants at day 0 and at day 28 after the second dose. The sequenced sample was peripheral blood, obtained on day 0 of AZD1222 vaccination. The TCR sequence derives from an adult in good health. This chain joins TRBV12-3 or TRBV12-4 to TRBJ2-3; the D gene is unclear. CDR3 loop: CASSRSGDTQYF. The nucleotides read TGTGCCAGCAGTAGATCTGGAGATACGCAGTATTTT.